Listed below are T cell receptor beta chains from one sample, sequenced in a study of cytomegalovirus exposure and HLA in healthy donors. Generated by immunoSEQ multiplex PCR, the TCRdb table keeps only in-frame clones and is missing some. The sample lists approximately 160,000 clones; 80% to 85% were seen once. Sequenced sample: PBMCs. The receptors come from a man in his fifties in good health and CMV-seropositive. Both conserved end residues are part of each CDR3. Fields, in order: D gene, CDR3 length, clone size, J gene, V gene, CDR3 DNA, CDR3 protein. A D gene is named only where the DNA matches it firmly. Some rows have no size entry. The others give once, few or many, or a class for an expanded clone.

D: NA; length: 13; size: NA; J: TRBJ2-3; V: TRBV25-1; DNA: TGTGCCAGCAGTGACCTAGCAGAAGATACGCAGTATTTT; CDR3: CASSDLAEDTQYF
D: NA; length: 14; size: NA; J: TRBJ2-5; V: TRBV2; DNA: TGTGCCAGCACCGATGGACAATGGTCAGAGACCCAGTACTTC; CDR3: CASTDGQWSETQYF
D: TRBD1; length: 16; size: NA; J: TRBJ2-7; V: TRBV11-1; DNA: TGTGCCAGCAGCTATCTCCGGGACAGGGGTATCTACGAGCAGTACTTC; CDR3: CASSYLRDRGIYEQYF
D: TRBD2; length: 16; size: NA; J: TRBJ2-1; V: TRBV7-8; DNA: TGTGCCAGCAGTAGGACTAGCGGACCCCTTTACAATGAGCAGTTCTTC; CDR3: CASSRTSGPLYNEQFF
D: TRBD1; length: 16; size: NA; J: TRBJ2-7; V: TRBV19; DNA: TGTGCCAGTAGTACCCCCGGACAGGGGGCTGTCTACGAGCAGTACTTC; CDR3: CASSTPGQGAVYEQYF
D: NA; length: 14; size: NA; J: TRBJ2-5; V: TRBV7-9; DNA: TGTGCCAGCAGCACGCACAGGGTGAGCGAGACCCAGTACTTC; CDR3: CASSTHRVSETQYF
D: NA; length: 15; size: NA; J: TRBJ1-2; V: TRBV7-2; DNA: TGTGCCAGCACCTTTTTTCAGCGACCCCTCTATGGCTACACCTTC; CDR3: CASTFFQRPLYGYTF
D: TRBD1; length: 17; size: NA; J: TRBJ2-3; V: TRBV7-6; DNA: TGTGCCAGCAGCCATAGAGTGGCAGGGGGCGTCACAGATACGCAGTATTTT; CDR3: CASSHRVAGGVTDTQYF
D: TRBD2; length: 15; size: NA; J: TRBJ2-3; V: TRBV19; DNA: TGTGCCAGTAGTACTACTAGCGGGGGGGCCTATACGCAGTATTTT; CDR3: CASSTTSGGAYTQYF
D: NA; length: 15; size: NA; J: TRBJ1-5; V: TRBV19; DNA: TGTGCCAGTAGTACTACATACAGATCCAATCAGCCCCAGCATTTT; CDR3: CASSTTYRSNQPQHF
D: TRBD2; length: 19; size: NA; J: TRBJ2-1; V: TRBV5-6; DNA: TGTGCCAGCAGCGCCCGGACTAGCGGGGGGGCCAGAAACGTAAATGAGCAGTTCTTC; CDR3: CASSARTSGGARNVNEQFF
D: TRBD2; length: 18; size: few; J: TRBJ2-3; V: TRBV27; DNA: TGTGCCAGCAGTGTGACAGGGACTAGCGGGGGGAGCACAGATACGCAGTATTTT; CDR3: CASSVTGTSGGSTDTQYF
D: TRBD1; length: 13; size: NA; J: TRBJ1-2; V: TRBV28; DNA: TGTGCCAGCAGTTTACAGGGGGACTATGGCTACACCTTC; CDR3: CASSLQGDYGYTF
D: NA; length: 15; size: NA; J: TRBJ1-3; V: TRBV4-1; DNA: TGCGCCAGCAGCAGCACAGGGTTCTCTGGAAACACCATATATTTT; CDR3: CASSSTGFSGNTIYF
D: TRBD1; length: 13; size: NA; J: TRBJ1-1; V: TRBV28; DNA: TGTGCCAGCAGACCCCCCGGGACAGGGGTCGCTTTCTTT; CDR3: CASRPPGTGVAFF
D: NA; length: 16; size: NA; J: TRBJ2-1; V: TRBV18; DNA: TGTGCCAGCTCACCTTCTGTGGCTATGCAACAGAATGAGCAGTTCTTC; CDR3: CASSPSVAMQQNEQFF
D: NA; length: 14; size: NA; J: TRBJ2-7; V: TRBV27; DNA: TGTGCCAGCAGTTTGAACAGGGTTGGTTACGAGCAGTACTTC; CDR3: CASSLNRVGYEQYF
D: TRBD2; length: 16; size: NA; J: TRBJ2-2; V: TRBV9; DNA: TGTGCCAGCAGCGTAGCTACGGGGGGTCACGGCGGGGAGCTGTTTTTT; CDR3: CASSVATGGHGGELFF
D: TRBD1; length: 14; size: NA; J: TRBJ1-4; V: TRBV2; DNA: TGTGCCAGCAGGACAGGGCTGGCTAATGAAAAACTGTTTTTT; CDR3: CASRTGLANEKLFF
D: TRBD1; length: 15; size: NA; J: TRBJ2-7; V: TRBV25-1; DNA: TGTGCCAGCGCCCCGGACAGGGCCTTCTCCTACGAGCAGTACTTC; CDR3: CASAPDRAFSYEQYF
D: NA; length: 13; size: NA; J: TRBJ2-5; V: TRBV15; DNA: TGTGCCACCAGCAGAGATGGGGAGGAGACCCAGTACTTC; CDR3: CATSRDGEETQYF
D: TRBD1; length: 15; size: NA; J: TRBJ1-1; V: TRBV27; DNA: TGTGCCAGCAGTCCCACGACAGGGGCGGCCACTGAAGCTTTCTTT; CDR3: CASSPTTGAATEAFF
D: NA; length: 15; size: NA; J: TRBJ2-2; V: TRBV5-4; DNA: TGTGCCAGCAGCTTGTCAGGGAGGAGCACCGGGGAGCTGTTTTTT; CDR3: CASSLSGRSTGELFF
D: TRBD1; length: 14; size: NA; J: TRBJ1-4; V: TRBV7-2; DNA: TGTGCCAGCAGCTTAGACAGGGGTTTAGAAAAACTGTTTTTT; CDR3: CASSLDRGLEKLFF
D: TRBD2; length: 15; size: NA; J: TRBJ2-3; V: TRBV2; DNA: TGTGCCAGCTTGCTAGCGGGAACTCGCACAGATACGCAGTATTTT; CDR3: CASLLAGTRTDTQYF
D: NA; length: 13; size: NA; J: TRBJ1-5; V: TRBV6-5; DNA: TGTGCCAGCAGTTACTCGGGACTCCAGCCCCAGCATTTT; CDR3: CASSYSGLQPQHF
D: NA; length: 15; size: NA; J: TRBJ2-5; V: TRBV4-1; DNA: TGCGCCAGCAGCCAAGATAGGACACGCCAGGAGACCCAGTACTTC; CDR3: CASSQDRTRQETQYF
D: TRBD2; length: 14; size: NA; J: TRBJ2-3; V: TRBV2; DNA: TGTGCCAGCACCGGGACTAAAGGGGCAGATACGCAGTATTTT; CDR3: CASTGTKGADTQYF
D: NA; length: 15; size: NA; J: TRBJ1-5; V: TRBV28; DNA: TGTGCCAGCGATACAGGACCCTATAGCAATCAGCCCCAGCATTTT; CDR3: CASDTGPYSNQPQHF
D: NA; length: 15; size: NA; J: TRBJ2-1; V: TRBV13; DNA: TGTGCCAGCAGCCGACTAGTCCCAACCTACAATGAGCAGTTCTTC; CDR3: CASSRLVPTYNEQFF
D: TRBD2; length: 15; size: NA; J: TRBJ2-7; V: TRBV15; DNA: TGTGCCACCAGCAGAGAGCCAGCGGGAGGCTCCGAGCAGTACTTC; CDR3: CATSREPAGGSEQYF
D: NA; length: 16; size: NA; J: TRBJ1-4; V: TRBV4-1; DNA: TGCGCCAGCAGCCAAAAGGTGACAGGCTCTGATGAAAAACTGTTTTTT; CDR3: CASSQKVTGSDEKLFF
D: TRBD1; length: 17; size: NA; J: TRBJ2-5; V: TRBV27; DNA: TGTGCCAGCAGTCGACCGGGGCCGACAGGGGGCTTAAAGACCCAGTACTTC; CDR3: CASSRPGPTGGLKTQYF
D: NA; length: 15; size: NA; J: TRBJ2-7; V: TRBV5-6; DNA: TGTGCCAGCAGCTTGGCAGGGTCGACCACCTACGAGCAGTACTTC; CDR3: CASSLAGSTTYEQYF
D: TRBD2; length: 18; size: once; J: TRBJ2-3; V: TRBV7-2; DNA: TGTGCCAGCAGCTTAGCGAGGAGCGGGGGGGCTGGGACAGATACGCAGTATTTT; CDR3: CASSLARSGGAGTDTQYF
D: TRBD1; length: 14; size: NA; J: TRBJ1-4; V: TRBV30; DNA: TGTGCCTGGAGTACAGGGGGGGGATATGAAAAACTGTTTTTT; CDR3: CAWSTGGGYEKLFF
D: TRBD1; length: 15; size: NA; J: TRBJ2-1; V: TRBV5-1; DNA: TGCGCCAGCAGCTCGGGGGGGACAGGGGGACATGAGCAGTTCTTC; CDR3: CASSSGGTGGHEQFF
D: NA; length: 13; size: NA; J: TRBJ1-2; V: TRBV9; DNA: TGTGCCAGCAGCGTAAAGGGGGATTATGGCTACACCTTC; CDR3: CASSVKGDYGYTF
D: NA; length: 17; size: NA; J: TRBJ1-5; V: TRBV21-1; DNA: TGTGCCAGCAGCAAAGTCGGGACAGGGGGTGAGGATCAGCCCCAGCATTTT; CDR3: CASSKVGTGGEDQPQHF
D: NA; length: 17; size: few; J: TRBJ2-7; V: TRBV9; DNA: TGTGCCAGCAGCGTGGACCATGTGGCAGGGGCGTCCAACGAGCAGTACTTC; CDR3: CASSVDHVAGASNEQYF
D: NA; length: 13; size: NA; J: TRBJ2-7; V: TRBV27; DNA: TGTGCCAGCAGTCTGGGACTCTGGGGTGAGCAGTACTTC; CDR3: CASSLGLWGEQYF
D: TRBD2; length: 14; size: NA; J: TRBJ2-3; V: TRBV25-1; DNA: TGTGCCAGCAGTGCCGGGGGGGCTGGGGATACGCAGTATTTT; CDR3: CASSAGGAGDTQYF
D: TRBD1; length: 12; size: NA; J: TRBJ2-7; V: TRBV30; DNA: TGTGCCTGGACACACAGGGGCCACGAGCAGTACTTC; CDR3: CAWTHRGHEQYF
D: TRBD1; length: 20; size: NA; J: TRBJ1-6; V: TRBV4-3; DNA: TGCGCCAGCAGCCAAGATTGGTTCGGGACAGATAGCTCCTATAATTCACCCCTCCACTTT; CDR3: CASSQDWFGTDSSYNSPLHF
D: NA; length: 14; size: NA; J: TRBJ1-3; V: TRBV6-5; DNA: TGTGCCAGCAGTTACTTTTCGCCCGCAGACACCATATATTTT; CDR3: CASSYFSPADTIYF
D: NA; length: 12; size: NA; J: TRBJ1-2; V: TRBV5-1; DNA: TGCGCCACTAAGGGGTTGTTAGGTGGCTACACCTTC; CDR3: CATKGLLGGYTF
D: TRBD1; length: 16; size: NA; J: TRBJ1-1; V: TRBV12-5; DNA: TGTGCTAGTGGTTTCCAAACACAGGGGTTGAACACTGAAGCTTTCTTT; CDR3: CASGFQTQGLNTEAFF
D: TRBD1; length: 13; size: NA; J: TRBJ1-1; V: TRBV10-1; DNA: TGCGCCAGCAGCAGGGGGATGAACACTGAAGCTTTCTTT; CDR3: CASSRGMNTEAFF
D: NA; length: 13; size: NA; J: TRBJ2-7; V: TRBV7-6; DNA: TGTGCCAGCAGCTTCGGGGGAACCTACGAGCAGTACTTC; CDR3: CASSFGGTYEQYF
D: NA; length: 14; size: NA; J: TRBJ2-1; V: TRBV18; DNA: TGTGCCAGCTCAGCGCGGATAGACTACAATGAGCAGTTCTTC; CDR3: CASSARIDYNEQFF
D: NA; length: 15; size: NA; J: TRBJ2-1; V: TRBV7-8; DNA: TGTGCCAGCAGCCCAGTGAGCGTATCCTACAATGAGCAGTTCTTC; CDR3: CASSPVSVSYNEQFF
D: NA; length: 16; size: NA; J: TRBJ2-2; V: TRBV19; DNA: TGTGCCAGTAGTCTCCCCAGGGGAGTTAACACCGGGGAGCTGTTTTTT; CDR3: CASSLPRGVNTGELFF
D: NA; length: 12; size: NA; J: TRBJ1-5; V: TRBV6-1; DNA: TGTGCCAGCATAGGGAGGGATCAGCCCCAGCATTTT; CDR3: CASIGRDQPQHF
D: TRBD2; length: 16; size: NA; J: TRBJ2-3; V: TRBV14; DNA: TGTGCCAGCAGCCAAGTACTAGCGGGAGGGCTAGATACGCAGTATTTT; CDR3: CASSQVLAGGLDTQYF
D: TRBD1; length: 14; size: NA; J: TRBJ1-2; V: TRBV11-2; DNA: TGTGCCAGCAGCGGGGACAGGGCTGACTATGGCTACACCTTC; CDR3: CASSGDRADYGYTF
D: NA; length: 14; size: NA; J: TRBJ1-5; V: TRBV27; DNA: TGTGCCAGCAGTTTAAGTTCAGTAGCTGAGCCCCAGCATTTT; CDR3: CASSLSSVAEPQHF
D: NA; length: 15; size: once; J: TRBJ2-5; V: TRBV11-3; DNA: TGTGCCAGCAGCTTAGAGGGCAGGGCTGGGGAGACCCAGTACTTC; CDR3: CASSLEGRAGETQYF
D: NA; length: 14; size: once; J: TRBJ2-2; V: TRBV5-1; DNA: TGCGCCAGCAGCTTGAAGGGGGACACCGGGGAGCTGTTTTTT; CDR3: CASSLKGDTGELFF
D: TRBD1; length: 17; size: NA; J: TRBJ1-3; V: TRBV15; DNA: TGTGCCACCAGCAGAAAGGGACAGGGGGCTTTTGGAAACACCATATATTTT; CDR3: CATSRKGQGAFGNTIYF